This record looks at one T cell receptor (beta chain) sequence and its context. These data belong to a study of blood T cell repertoires in COVID-19. Study-wide background: The United States, Italy and Spain were the sources of the acute and convalescent COVID-19 samples.

CDR3 length equals 16 residues. Germline CDR1 is SGHRS and CDR2 is YFSETQ. The V segment lost 3 bases and the J segment 4 bases; nucleotides outside the gene matches: 3. Generated by immunoSEQ multiplex PCR, the TCRdb table keeps only in-frame clones and is missing some. The sample has 150,000 to 200,000 clones, approximately 78% seen once. Sequences were obtained from peripheral blood. The receptor comes from a human donor in a cohort sampled during active COVID-19. The gene calls are TRBV5-1 and TRBJ2-1; TRBD2 matches at 14 bases. The CDR3 region has the DNA TGCGCCAGCAGCTGGGGACTAGCGGGAGATTACAATGAGCAGTTCTTC. Translation gives CASSWGLAGDYNEQFF.